These T cell receptor beta chains were read from a single sample in a study of T cell repertoires in cytomegalovirus infection. No cognate antigen is known for these TCRs. TCRdb fed the reads into MiXCR, producing one record per CDR3 protein. The sample shows 370,000 or so distinct CDR3 sequences, roughly 36% of them seen only once. This specimen was cultured PBMCs, taken from culture after CMV antigen stimulation. These receptors were obtained from a human donor in good health (CMV status not recorded). Some clones in this sample may be carry-over from other donors' samples. Both conserved end residues are part of each CDR3. A D gene is named only where the DNA matches it firmly. The listing skips clone size in some rows; elsewhere it reads once, few, many or a size class.

TRBV28	TRBJ2-5	-	-	TGTGCCAGCAGTTTTCCTCTAGGGGTCCAAGAGACCCAGTACTTC	CASSFPLGVQETQYF
TRBV20-1	TRBJ2-7	-	-	TGCAGTGCTAGCAATCCCGGATCAAGCTCCTACGAGCAGTACTTC	CSASNPGSSSYEQYF
TRBV14	TRBJ1-2	-	-	TGTGCCAGCAGCCAAGAGGGGACCTATGGCTACACCTTC	CASSQEGTYGYTF
TRBV6-5	TRBJ2-3	-	-	TGTGCCAGCCACCTCCGGGGAGGGGGCTCAGATACGCAGTATTTT	CASHLRGGGSDTQYF
TRBV4-1	TRBJ1-5	-	-	TGCGCCAGCAGCCAAGTCTTGGGTAGCAATCAGCCCCAGCATTTT	CASSQVLGSNQPQHF
TRBV7-2	TRBJ2-7	many	TRBD2	TGTGCCAGCAGCTCGCAGACTAGCGGGCGAACCTACGAGCAGTACTTC	CASSSQTSGRTYEQYF
TRBV6-2/TRBV6-3	TRBJ1-2	-	-	TGTGCCAGCAGTAGATCCGGACAGCCCTATGGCTACACCTTC	CASSRSGQPYGYTF
TRBV6-2/TRBV6-3	TRBJ2-1	-	TRBD2	TGTGCCAGCAGTTACCCGACTAGCGAGCAGTTCTTC	CASSYPTSEQFF
TRBV6-2/TRBV6-3	TRBJ2-5	few	-	TGTGCCAGCAGTCGACGGGCGGGGTACCAAGAGACCCAGTACTTC	CASSRRAGYQETQYF
TRBV7-2	TRBJ2-1	many	-	TGTGCCAGCAGCTTAGTGTTGCGGGAACACAATGAGCAGTTCTTC	CASSLVLREHNEQFF
TRBV12-5	TRBJ1-1	-	-	TGTGCTAGTGGTGGCCCCCGGGGGCACGCGGACACTGAAGCTTTCTTT	CASGGPRGHADTEAFF
TRBV20-1	TRBJ1-1	-	-	TGCAGTGCTAGAGATTGGGGGGGAGGTGAAGCTTTCTTT	CSARDWGGGEAFF
TRBV10-3	TRBJ2-1	-	-	TGTGCCTCCATTGGGGGCGGGGGAAACAATGAGCAGTTCTTC	CASIGGGGNNEQFF
TRBV7-4	TRBJ1-4	-	TRBD1	TGTGCCAGCAGCTTCGACAGGGCTGAAAAACTGTTTTTT	CASSFDRAEKLFF
TRBV7-3	TRBJ1-1	-	-	TGTGCCAGCAGGGATGGGGGGAACACTGAAGCTTTCTTT	CASRDGGNTEAFF
TRBV4-1	TRBJ2-1	-	-	TGCGCCAGCAGCCACGACGCTACGGGCAATGAGCAGTTCTTC	CASSHDATGNEQFF